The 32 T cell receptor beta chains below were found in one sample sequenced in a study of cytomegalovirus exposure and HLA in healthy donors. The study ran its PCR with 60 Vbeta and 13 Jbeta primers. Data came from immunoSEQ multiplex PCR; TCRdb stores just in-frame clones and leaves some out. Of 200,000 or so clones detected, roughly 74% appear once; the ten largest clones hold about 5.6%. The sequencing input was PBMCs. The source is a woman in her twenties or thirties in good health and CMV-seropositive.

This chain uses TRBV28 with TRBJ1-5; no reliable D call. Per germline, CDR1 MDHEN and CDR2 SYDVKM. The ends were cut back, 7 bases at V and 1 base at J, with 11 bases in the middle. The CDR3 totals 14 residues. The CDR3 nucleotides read TGTGCCAGCACCCAGAGAGGGAGCAATCAGCCCCAGCATTTT. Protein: CASTQRGSNQPQHF.

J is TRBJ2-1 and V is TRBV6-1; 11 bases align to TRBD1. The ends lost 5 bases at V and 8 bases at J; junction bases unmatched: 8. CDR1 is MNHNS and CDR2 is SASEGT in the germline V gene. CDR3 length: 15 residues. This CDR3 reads CASSIGTGGLDEQFF. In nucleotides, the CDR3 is TGTGCCAGCAGTATAGGGACAGGGGGTTTGGATGAGCAGTTCTTC.

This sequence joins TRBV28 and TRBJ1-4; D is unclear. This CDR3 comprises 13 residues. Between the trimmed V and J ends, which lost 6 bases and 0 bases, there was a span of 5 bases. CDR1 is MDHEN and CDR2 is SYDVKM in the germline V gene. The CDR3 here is CASSGATNEKLFF. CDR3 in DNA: TGTGCCAGCAGCGGTGCAACTAATGAAAAACTGTTTTTT.

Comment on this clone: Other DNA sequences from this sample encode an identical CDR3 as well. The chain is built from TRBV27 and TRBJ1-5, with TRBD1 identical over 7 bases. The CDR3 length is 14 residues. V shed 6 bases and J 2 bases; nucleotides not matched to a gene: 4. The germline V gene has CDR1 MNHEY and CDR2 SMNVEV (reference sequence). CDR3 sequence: CASSPGTGNQPQHF. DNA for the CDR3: TGTGCCAGCAGCCCCGGGACAGGCAATCAGCCCCAGCATTTT.

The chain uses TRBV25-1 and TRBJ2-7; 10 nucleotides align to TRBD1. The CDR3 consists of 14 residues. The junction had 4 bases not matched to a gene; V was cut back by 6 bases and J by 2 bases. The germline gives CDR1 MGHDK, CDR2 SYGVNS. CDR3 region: CASREGQGTYEQYF. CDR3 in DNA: TGTGCCAGCAGAGAGGGACAGGGGACCTACGAGCAGTACTTC.

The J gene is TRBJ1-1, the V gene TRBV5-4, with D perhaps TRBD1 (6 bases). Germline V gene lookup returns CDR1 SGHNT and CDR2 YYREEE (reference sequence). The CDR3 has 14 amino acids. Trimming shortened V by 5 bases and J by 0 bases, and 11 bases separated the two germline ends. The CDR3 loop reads CASRPDRMNTEAFF. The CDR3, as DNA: TGTGCCAGCAGACCCGACAGGATGAACACTGAAGCTTTCTTT.

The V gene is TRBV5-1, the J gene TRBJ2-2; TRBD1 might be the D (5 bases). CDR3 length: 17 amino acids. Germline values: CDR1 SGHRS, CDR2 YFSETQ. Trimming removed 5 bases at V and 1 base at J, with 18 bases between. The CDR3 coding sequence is TGCGCCAGCAGTTGGGGCGGTAGGCGAGGGAACACCGGGGAGCTGTTTTTT. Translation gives CASSWGGRRGNTGELFF.

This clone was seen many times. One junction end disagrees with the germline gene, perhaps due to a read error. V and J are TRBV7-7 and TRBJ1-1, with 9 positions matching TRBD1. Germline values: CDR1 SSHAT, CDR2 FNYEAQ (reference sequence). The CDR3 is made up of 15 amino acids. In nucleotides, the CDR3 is TGTGCTAGCAGCCGGCCACCGGGACAGGGATTTGAAGCTTTCTTT. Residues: CASSRPPGQGFEAFF.

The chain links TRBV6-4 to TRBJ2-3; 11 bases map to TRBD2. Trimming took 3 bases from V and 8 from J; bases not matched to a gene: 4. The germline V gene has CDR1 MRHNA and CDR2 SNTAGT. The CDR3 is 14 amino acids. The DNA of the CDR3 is TGTGCCAGCAGTGAGTCTAGCGGGGGGAGTACGCAGTATTTT. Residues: CASSESSGGSTQYF.

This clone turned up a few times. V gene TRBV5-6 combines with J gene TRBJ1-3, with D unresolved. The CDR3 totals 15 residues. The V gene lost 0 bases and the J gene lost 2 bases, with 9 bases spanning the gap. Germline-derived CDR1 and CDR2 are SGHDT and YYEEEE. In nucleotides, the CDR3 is TGTGCCAGCAGCTTGGGAGTTATCACTGGAAACACCATATATTTT. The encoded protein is CASSLGVITGNTIYF.

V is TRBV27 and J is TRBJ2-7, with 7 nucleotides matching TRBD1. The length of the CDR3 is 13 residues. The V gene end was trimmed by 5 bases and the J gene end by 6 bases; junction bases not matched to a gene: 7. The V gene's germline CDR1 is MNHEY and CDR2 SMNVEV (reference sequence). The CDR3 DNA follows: TGTGCCAGCAGTCCGACAGGGTGGGGCGAGCAGTACTTC. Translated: CASSPTGWGEQYF.

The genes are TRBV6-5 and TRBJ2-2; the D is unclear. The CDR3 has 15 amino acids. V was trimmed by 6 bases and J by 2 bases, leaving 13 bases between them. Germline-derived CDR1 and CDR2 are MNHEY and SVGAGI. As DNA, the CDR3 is TGTGCCAGCAGCGACGAGAGGTCTAACACCGGGGAGCTGTTTTTT. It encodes CASSDERSNTGELFF.

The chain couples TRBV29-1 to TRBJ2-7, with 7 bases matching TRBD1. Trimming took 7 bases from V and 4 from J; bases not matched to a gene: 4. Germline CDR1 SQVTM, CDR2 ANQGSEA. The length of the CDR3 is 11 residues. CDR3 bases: TGCAGCGGGGTGACAGGGTACGAGCAGTACTTC. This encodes CSGVTGYEQYF.

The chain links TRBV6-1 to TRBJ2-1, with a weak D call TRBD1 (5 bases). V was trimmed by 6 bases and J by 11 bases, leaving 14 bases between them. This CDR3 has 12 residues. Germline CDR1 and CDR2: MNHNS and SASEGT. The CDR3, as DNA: TGTGCCAGCAGGGATACAGGTGGGAAGCAGTTCTTC. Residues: CASRDTGGKQFF.

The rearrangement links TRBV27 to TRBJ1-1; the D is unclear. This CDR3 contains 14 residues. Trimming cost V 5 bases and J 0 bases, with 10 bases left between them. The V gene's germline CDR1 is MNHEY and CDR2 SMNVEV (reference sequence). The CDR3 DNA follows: TGTGCCAGCAGTCGGGTAGGATTGAACACTGAAGCTTTCTTT. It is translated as CASSRVGLNTEAFF.

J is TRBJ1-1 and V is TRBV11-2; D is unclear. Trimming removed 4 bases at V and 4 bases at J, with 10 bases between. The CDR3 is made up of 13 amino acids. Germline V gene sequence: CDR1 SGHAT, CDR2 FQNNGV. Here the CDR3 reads CASSSQRVTEAFF. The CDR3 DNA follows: TGTGCCAGCAGCTCACAGAGGGTCACTGAAGCTTTCTTT.

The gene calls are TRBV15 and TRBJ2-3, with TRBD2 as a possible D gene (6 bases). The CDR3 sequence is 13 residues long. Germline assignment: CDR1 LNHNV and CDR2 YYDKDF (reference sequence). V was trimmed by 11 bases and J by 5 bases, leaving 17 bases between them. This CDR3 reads CASTEGQEDTQYF. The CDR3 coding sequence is TGTGCCTCTACGGAGGGTCAGGAAGATACGCAGTATTTT.

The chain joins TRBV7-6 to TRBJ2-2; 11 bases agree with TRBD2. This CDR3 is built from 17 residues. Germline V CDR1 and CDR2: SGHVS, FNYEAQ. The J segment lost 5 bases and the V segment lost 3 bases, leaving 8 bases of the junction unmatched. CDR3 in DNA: TGTGCCAGCAGCTTCATCACTAGCGGGGGAGTGACCGGGGAGCTGTTTTTT. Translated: CASSFITSGGVTGELFF.

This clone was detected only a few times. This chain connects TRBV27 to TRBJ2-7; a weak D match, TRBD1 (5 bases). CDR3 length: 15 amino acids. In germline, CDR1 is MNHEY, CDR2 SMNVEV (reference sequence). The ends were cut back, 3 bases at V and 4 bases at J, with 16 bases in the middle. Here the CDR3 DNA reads TGTGCCAGCAGTTTGCAGTTCTCTAAGGGGTACGAGCAGTACTTC. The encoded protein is CASSLQFSKGYEQYF.

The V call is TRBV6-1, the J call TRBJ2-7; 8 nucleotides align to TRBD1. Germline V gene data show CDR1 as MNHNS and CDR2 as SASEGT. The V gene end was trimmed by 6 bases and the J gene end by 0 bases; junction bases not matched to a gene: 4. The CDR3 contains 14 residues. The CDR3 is CASRGQASSYEQYF. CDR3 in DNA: TGTGCCAGCAGGGGACAGGCGAGCTCCTACGAGCAGTACTTC.

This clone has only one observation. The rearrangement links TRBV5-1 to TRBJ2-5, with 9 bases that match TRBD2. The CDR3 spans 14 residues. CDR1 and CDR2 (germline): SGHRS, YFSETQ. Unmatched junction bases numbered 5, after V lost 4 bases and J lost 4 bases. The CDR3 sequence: CASSPGLAGETQYF. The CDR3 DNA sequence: TGCGCCAGCAGCCCGGGACTAGCAGGAGAGACCCAGTACTTC.

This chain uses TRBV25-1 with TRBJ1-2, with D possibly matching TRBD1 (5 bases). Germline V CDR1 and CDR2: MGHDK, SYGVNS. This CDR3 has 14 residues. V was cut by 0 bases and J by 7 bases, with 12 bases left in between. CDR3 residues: CASSEYGAGSGYTF. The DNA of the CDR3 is TGTGCCAGCAGTGAATACGGGGCGGGGTCTGGCTACACCTTC.

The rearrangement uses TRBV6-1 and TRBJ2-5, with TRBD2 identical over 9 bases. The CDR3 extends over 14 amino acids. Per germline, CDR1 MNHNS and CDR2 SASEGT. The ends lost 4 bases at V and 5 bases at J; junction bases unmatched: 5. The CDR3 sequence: CASSVGLAAETQYF. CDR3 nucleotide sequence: TGTGCCAGCAGTGTGGGACTAGCTGCCGAGACCCAGTACTTC.

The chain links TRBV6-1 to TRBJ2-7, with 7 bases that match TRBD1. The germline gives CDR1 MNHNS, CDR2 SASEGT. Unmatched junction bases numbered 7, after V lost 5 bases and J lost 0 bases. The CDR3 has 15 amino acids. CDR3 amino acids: CASSPTDRVSYEQYF. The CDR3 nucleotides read TGTGCCAGCAGTCCTACAGACAGGGTCTCCTACGAGCAGTACTTC.

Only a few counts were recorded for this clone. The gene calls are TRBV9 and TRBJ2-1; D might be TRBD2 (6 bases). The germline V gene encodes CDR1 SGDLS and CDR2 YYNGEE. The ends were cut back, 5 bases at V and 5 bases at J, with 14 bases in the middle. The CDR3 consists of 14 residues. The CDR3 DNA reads TGTGCCAGCAGAGGGCCGGGGGTGAACAATGAGCAGTTCTTC. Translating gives CASRGPGVNNEQFF. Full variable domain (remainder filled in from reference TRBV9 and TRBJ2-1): DSGVTQTPKHLITATGQRVTLRCSPRSGDLSVYWYQQSLDQGLQFLIQYYNGEERAKGNILERFSAQQFPDLHSELNLSSLELGDSALYFCASRGPGVNNEQFFGPGTRLTVL.

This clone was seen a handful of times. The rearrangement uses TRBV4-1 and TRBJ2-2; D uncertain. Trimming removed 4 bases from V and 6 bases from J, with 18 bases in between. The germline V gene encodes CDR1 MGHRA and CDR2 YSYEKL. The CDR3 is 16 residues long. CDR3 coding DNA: TGCGCCAGCAGCCTGACACCCAAAGCTCTCCCCGGGGAGCTGTTTTTT. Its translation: CASSLTPKALPGELFF.

The CDR3 spells CASSYSGRAFF. The CDR3 DNA reads as TGTGCCAGCAGTTACTCGGGGAGAGCTTTCTTT. The chain links TRBV6-6 to TRBJ1-1; no clear D gene. This CDR3 is built from 11 residues. CDR1 is MNHNY and CDR2 is SVGAGI in the germline V gene (reference sequence). V gave up 0 bases and J gave up 10 bases, with 6 bases separating them.

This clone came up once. The CDR3 DNA sequence: TGTGCCAGCACAGGCAGTATTTACGAGCAGTACTTC. Encoded protein: CASTGSIYEQYF. The chain combines TRBV6-6 with TRBJ2-7; D remains ambiguous. The CDR3 contains 12 residues. V was clipped by 7 bases and J by 4 bases, with 11 bases between them. Germline V CDR1 and CDR2: MNHNY, SVGAGI (reference sequence).

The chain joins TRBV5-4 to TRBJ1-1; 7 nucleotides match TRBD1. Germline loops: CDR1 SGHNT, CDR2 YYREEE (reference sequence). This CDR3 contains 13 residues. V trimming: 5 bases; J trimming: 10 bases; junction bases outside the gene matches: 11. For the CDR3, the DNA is TGTGCCAGCAGGAACGACAGGGATTTAGGAGCTTTCTTT. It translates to CASRNDRDLGAFF.

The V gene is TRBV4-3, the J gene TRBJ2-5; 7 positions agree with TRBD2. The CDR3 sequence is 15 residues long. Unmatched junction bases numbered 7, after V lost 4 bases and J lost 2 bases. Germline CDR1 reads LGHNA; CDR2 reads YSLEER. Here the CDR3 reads CASSLGSGAQETQYF. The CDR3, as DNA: TGCGCCAGCAGCCTAGGGAGCGGGGCACAAGAGACCCAGTACTTC.

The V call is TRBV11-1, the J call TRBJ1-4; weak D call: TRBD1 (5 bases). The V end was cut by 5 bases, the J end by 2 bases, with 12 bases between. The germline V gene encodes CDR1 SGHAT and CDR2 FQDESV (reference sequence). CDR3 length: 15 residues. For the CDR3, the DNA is TGTGCCAGCAGCCCTCGGAGGGGTACTAATGAAAAACTGTTTTTT. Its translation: CASSPRRGTNEKLFF.

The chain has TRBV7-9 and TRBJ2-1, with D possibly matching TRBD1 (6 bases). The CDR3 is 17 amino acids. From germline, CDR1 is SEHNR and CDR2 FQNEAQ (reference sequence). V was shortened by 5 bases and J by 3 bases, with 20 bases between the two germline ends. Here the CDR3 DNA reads TGTGCCAGCAGCGAAGACGTGGGAGAGGGGGTCTACAATGAGCAGTTCTTC. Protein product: CASSEDVGEGVYNEQFF.